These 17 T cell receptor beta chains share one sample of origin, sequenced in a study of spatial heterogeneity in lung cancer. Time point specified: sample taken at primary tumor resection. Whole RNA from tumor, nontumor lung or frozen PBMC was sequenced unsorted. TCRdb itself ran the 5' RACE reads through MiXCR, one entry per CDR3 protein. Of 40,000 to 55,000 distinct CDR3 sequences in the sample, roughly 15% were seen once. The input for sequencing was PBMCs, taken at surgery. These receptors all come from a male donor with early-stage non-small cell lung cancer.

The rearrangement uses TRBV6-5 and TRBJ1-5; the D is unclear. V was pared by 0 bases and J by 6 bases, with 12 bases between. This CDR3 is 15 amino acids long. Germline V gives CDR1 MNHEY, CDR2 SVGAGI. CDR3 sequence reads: CASSYSSGLGQPQHF. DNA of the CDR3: TGTGCCAGCAGTTACTCGTCAGGTTTAGGTCAGCCCCAGCATTTT.

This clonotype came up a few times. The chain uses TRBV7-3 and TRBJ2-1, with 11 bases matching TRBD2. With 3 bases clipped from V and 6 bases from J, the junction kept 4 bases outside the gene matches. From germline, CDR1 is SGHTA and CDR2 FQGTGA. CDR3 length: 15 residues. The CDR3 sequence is CASSFGTSGANEQFF. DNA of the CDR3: TGTGCCAGCAGCTTTGGGACTAGCGGAGCCAATGAGCAGTTCTTC.

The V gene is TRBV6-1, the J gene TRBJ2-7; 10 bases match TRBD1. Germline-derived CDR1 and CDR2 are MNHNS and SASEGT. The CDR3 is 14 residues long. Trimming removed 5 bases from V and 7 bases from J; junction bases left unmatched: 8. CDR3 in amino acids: CASSLTGGRREQYF. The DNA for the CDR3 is TGTGCCAGCAGTTTGACAGGGGGCAGGCGGGAGCAGTACTTC.

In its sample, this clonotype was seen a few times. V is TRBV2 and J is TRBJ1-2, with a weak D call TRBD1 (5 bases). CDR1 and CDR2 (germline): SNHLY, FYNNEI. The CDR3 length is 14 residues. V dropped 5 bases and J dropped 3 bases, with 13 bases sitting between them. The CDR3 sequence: CASSPTGGDYGYTF. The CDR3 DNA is TGTGCCAGCAGTCCAACCGGGGGTGACTATGGCTACACCTTC.

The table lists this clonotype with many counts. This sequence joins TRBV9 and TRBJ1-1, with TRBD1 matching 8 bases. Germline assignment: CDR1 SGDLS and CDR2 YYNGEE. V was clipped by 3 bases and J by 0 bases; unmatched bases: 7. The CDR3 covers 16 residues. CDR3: CASSAQGALVNTEAFF. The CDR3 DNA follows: TGTGCCAGCAGCGCTCAGGGGGCTTTAGTGAACACTGAAGCTTTCTTT. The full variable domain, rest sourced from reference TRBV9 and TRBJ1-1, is DSGVTQTPKHLITATGQRVTLRCSPRSGDLSVYWYQQSLDQGLQFLIQYYNGEERAKGNILERFSAQQFPDLHSELNLSSLELGDSALYFCASSAQGALVNTEAFFGQGTRLTVV.

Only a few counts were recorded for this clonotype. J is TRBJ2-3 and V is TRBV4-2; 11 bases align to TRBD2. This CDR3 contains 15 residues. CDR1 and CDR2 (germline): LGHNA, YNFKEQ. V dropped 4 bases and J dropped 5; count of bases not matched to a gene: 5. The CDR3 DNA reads TGTGCCAGCAGCCCCAGACTAGCGGGGTTAGATACGCAGTATTTT. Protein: CASSPRLAGLDTQYF.

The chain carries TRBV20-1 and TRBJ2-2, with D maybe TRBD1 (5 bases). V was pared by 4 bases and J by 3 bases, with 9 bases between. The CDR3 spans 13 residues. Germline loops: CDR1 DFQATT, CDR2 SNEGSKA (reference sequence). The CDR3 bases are TGCAGTGCTAAGCCAGGGCACACCGGGGAGCTGTTTTTT. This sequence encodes CSAKPGHTGELFF.

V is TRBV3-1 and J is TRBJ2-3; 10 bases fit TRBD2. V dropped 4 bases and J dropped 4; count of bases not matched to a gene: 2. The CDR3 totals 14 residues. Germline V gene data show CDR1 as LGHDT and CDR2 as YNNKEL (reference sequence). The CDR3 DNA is TGTGCCAGCAGCCCCCTAGCGGGGGCAGATACGCAGTATTTT. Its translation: CASSPLAGADTQYF.

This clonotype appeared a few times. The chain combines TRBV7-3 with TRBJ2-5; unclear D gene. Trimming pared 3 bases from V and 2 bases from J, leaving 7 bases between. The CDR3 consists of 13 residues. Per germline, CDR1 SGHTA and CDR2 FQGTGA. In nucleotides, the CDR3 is TGTGCCAGCAGCTTGAACCGACAAGAGACCCAGTACTTC. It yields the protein CASSLNRQETQYF.

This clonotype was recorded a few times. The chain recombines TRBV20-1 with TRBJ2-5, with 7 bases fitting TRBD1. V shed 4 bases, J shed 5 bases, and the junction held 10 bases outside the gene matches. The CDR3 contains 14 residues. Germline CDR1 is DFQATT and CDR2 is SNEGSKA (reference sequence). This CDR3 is CSANPGGTRETQYF. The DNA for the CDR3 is TGCAGTGCTAATCCAGGGGGAACGCGGGAGACCCAGTACTTC.

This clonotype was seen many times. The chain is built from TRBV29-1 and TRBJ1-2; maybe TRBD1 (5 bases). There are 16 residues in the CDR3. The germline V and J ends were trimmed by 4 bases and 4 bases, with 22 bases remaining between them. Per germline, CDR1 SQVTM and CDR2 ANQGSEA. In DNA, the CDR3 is TGCAGCGTTGCCCCGAGGCCCCTGGCAGGGACCTATGGCTACACCTTC. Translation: CSVAPRPLAGTYGYTF.

The CDR3 protein is CSARDLRGSTTNSPLHF. Here the CDR3 DNA reads TGCAGTGCTAGAGATTTGCGGGGAAGTACGACTAATTCACCCCTCCACTTT. This sequence joins TRBV20-1 and TRBJ1-6; unclear D gene. Germline lookup yields CDR1 DFQATT and CDR2 SNEGSKA (reference sequence). There are 17 residues in the CDR3. Trimming removed 0 bases from V and 6 bases from J, with 18 bases in between.

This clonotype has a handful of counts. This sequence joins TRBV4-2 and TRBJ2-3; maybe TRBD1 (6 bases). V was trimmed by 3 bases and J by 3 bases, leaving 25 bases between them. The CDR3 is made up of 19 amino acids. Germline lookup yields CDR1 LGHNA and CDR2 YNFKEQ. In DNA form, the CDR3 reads TGTGCCAGCAGCCAGGCCCCGACCCTACAGGGCCCCGGAACAGATACGCAGTATTTT. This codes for CASSQAPTLQGPGTDTQYF.

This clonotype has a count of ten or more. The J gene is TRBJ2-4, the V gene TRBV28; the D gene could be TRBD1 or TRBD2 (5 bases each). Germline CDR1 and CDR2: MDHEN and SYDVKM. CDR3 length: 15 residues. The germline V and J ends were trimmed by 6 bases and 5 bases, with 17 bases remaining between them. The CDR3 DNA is TGTGCCAGCAGCCTCGGCAGGGACCCTGAAAACATTCAGTACTTC. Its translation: CASSLGRDPENIQYF. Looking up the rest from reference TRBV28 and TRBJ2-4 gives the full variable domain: DVKVTQSSRYLVKRTGEKVFLECVQDMDHENMFWYRQDPGLGLRLIYFSYDVKMKEKGDIPEGYSVSREKKERFSLILESASTNQTSMYLCASSLGRDPENIQYFGAGTRLSVL.

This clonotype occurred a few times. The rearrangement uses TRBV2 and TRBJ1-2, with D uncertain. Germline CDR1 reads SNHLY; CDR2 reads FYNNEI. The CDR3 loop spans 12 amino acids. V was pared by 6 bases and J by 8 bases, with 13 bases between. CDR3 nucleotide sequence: TGTGCCAGCAGGCTTAGTGGTCGGGGCTACACCTTC. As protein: CASRLSGRGYTF. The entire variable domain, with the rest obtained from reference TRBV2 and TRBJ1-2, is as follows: EPEVTQTPSHQVTQMGQEVILRCVPISNHLYFYWYRQILGQKVEFLVSFYNNEISEKSEIFDDQFSVERPDGSNFTLKIRSTKLEDSAMYFCASRLSGRGYTFGSGTRLTVV.

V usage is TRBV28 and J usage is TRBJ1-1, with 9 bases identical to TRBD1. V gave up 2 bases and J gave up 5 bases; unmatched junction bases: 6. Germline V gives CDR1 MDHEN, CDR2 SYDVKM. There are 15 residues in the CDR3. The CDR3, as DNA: TGTGCCAGCAGTTTAGGTAACAGGGGGCTTACTGAAGCTTTCTTT. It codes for CASSLGNRGLTEAFF.

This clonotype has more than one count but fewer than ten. CDR3 sequence reads: CASSLELAYNEQFF. The CDR3 DNA follows: TGTGCCAGCAGCTTGGAACTAGCCTACAATGAGCAGTTCTTC. The gene calls are TRBV5-4 and TRBJ2-1; TRBD2 might be the D (5 bases). CDR3 length: 14 amino acids. V was clipped by 0 bases and J by 2 bases, with 6 bases between them. Germline CDR1 and CDR2: SGHNT and YYREEE (reference sequence).